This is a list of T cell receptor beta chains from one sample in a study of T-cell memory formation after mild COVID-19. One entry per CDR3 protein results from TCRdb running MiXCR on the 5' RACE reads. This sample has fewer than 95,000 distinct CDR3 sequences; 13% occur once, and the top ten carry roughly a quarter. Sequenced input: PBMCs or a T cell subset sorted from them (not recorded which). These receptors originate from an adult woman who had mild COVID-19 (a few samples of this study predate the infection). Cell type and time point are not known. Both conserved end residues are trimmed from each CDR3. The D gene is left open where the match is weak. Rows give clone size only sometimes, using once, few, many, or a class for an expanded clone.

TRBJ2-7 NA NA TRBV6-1 ASSGDNLGSLTYEQY
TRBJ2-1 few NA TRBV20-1 SLPTRTNNEQF
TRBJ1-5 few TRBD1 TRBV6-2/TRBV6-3 ASSYEGASQPQH
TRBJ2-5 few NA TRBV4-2 ASSQVPPSGVGETQY
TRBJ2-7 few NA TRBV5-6 ASSLAPDSYEQY
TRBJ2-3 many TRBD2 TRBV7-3 ASSTSGSRADTQY
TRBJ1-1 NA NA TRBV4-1 ASSHDMNTEAF
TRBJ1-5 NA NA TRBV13 ASSLGGSGAGNQPQH
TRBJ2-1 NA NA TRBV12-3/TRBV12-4 ASSRTGLYNEQF
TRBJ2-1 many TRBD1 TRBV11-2 ASSLGTGSNEQF
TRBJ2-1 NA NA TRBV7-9 ASSLGESRHKEQF
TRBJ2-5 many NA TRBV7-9 ASSLALETQY
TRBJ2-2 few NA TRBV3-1 ASSQRSPTGELF
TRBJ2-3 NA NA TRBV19 ASTEASTDTQY
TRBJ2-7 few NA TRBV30 ACGISYEQY
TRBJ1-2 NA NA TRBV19 ASSPAGRDGYT
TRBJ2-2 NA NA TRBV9 ASSQTRGTTGELF
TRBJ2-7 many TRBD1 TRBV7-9 ASSQTGGGPYVEQY
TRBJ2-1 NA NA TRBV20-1 SAEPRADEQF
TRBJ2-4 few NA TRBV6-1 ASSTQGLSLAKNIQY